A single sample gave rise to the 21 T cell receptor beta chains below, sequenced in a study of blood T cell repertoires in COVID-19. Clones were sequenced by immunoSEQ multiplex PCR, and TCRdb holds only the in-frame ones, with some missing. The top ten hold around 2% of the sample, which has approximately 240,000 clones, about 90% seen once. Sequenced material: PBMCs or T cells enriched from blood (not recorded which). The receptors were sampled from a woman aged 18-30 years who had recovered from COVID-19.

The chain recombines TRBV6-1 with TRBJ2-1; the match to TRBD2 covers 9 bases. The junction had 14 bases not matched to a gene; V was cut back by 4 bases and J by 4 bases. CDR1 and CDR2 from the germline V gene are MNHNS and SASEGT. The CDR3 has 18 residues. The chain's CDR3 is CASSATYELSGSYNEQFF. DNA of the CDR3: TGTGCCAGCAGTGCCACCTACGAGCTTAGCGGGAGTTACAATGAGCAGTTCTTC.

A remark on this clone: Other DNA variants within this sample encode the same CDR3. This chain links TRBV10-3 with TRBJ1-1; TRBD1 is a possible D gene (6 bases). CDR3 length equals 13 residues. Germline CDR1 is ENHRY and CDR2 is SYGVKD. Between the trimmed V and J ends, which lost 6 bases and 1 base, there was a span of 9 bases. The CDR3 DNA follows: TGTGCCATCAGGGACAGAGCGAACACTGAAGCTTTCTTT. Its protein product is CAIRDRANTEAFF.

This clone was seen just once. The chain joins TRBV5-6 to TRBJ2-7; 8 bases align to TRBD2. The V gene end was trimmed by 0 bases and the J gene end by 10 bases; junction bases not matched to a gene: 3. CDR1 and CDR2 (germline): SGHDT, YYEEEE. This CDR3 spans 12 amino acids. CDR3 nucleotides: TGTGCCAGCAGCTTGGAAGCGGGGGATCAGTACTTC. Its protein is CASSLEAGDQYF.

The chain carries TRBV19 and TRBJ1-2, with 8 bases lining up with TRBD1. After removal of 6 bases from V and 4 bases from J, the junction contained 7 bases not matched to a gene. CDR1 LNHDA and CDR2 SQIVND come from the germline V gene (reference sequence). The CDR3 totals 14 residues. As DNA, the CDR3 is TGTGCCAGTAGACTAACAGGGGGAGGCTATGGCTACACCTTC. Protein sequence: CASRLTGGGYGYTF.

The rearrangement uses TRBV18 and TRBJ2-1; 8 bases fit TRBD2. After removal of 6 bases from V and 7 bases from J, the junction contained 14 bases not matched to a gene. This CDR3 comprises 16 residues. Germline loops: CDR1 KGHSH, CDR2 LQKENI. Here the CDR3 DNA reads TGTGCCAGCTCCCTCTCTTCGAGCGGGAGAAGGAATGAGCAGTTCTTC. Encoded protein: CASSLSSSGRRNEQFF.

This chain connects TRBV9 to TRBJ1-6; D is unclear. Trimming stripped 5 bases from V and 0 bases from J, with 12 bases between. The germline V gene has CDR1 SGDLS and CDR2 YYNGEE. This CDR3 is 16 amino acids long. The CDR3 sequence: CASSVAGSSYNSPLHF. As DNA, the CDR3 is TGTGCCAGCAGTGTGGCCGGGAGCTCCTATAATTCACCCCTCCACTTT.

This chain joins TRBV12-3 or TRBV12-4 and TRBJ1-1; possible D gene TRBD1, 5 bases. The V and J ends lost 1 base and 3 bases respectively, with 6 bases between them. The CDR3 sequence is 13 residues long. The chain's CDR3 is CASSLVQDTEAFF. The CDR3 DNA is TGTGCCAGCAGTTTAGTACAGGACACTGAAGCTTTCTTT.

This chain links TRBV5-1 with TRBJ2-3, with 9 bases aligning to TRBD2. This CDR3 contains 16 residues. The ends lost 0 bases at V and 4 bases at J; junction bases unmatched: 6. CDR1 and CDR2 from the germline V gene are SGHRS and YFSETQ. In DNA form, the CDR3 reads TGCGCCAGCAGCTTGGGGACTAGCGATGGGTCAGATACGCAGTATTTT. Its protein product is CASSLGTSDGSDTQYF.

CDR3 sequence: CASSQSSGGAFEQFF. CDR3 coding DNA: TGCGCCAGCAGCCAATCTAGCGGGGGGGCCTTCGAGCAGTTCTTC. This rearrangement joins TRBV4-3 to TRBJ2-1; 12 bases match TRBD2. The V gene's germline CDR1 is LGHNA and CDR2 YSLEER. After removal of 2 bases from V and 10 bases from J, the junction contained 6 bases not matched to a gene. This CDR3 is 15 amino acids long.

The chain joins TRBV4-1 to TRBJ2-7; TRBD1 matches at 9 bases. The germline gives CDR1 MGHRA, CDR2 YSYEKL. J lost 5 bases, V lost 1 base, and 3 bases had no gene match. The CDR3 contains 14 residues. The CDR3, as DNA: TGCGCCAGCAGCCAAGGACAGGGGGTCCACGAGCAGTACTTC. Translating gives CASSQGQGVHEQYF.

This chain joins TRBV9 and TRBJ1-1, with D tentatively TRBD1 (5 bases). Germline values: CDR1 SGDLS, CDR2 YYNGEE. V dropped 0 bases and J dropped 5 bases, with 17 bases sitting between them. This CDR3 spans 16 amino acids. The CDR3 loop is CASSVGPGQGGTEAFF. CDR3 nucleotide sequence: TGTGCCAGCAGCGTAGGTCCAGGGCAGGGAGGGACTGAAGCTTTCTTT.

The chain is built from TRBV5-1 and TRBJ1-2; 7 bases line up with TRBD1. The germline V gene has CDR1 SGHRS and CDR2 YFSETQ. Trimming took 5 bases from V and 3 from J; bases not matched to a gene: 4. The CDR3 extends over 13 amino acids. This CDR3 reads CASRAGTDYGYTF. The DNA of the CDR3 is TGCGCCAGCAGGGCCGGGACAGACTATGGCTACACCTTC.

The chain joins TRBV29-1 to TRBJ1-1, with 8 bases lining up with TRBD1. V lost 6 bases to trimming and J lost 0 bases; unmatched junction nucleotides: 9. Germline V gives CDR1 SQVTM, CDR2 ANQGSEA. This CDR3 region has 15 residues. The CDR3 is CSVPDRDGVNTEAFF. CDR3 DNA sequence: TGCAGCGTCCCGGACAGGGACGGGGTGAACACTGAAGCTTTCTTT.

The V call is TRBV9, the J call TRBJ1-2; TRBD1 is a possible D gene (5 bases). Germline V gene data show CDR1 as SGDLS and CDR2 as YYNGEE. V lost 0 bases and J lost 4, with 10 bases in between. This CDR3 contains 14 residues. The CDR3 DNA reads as TGTGCCAGCAGCGTAGAGTCCCAGGGCTATGGCTACACCTTC. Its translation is CASSVESQGYGYTF.

The CDR3 loop is CASSRYGGELFF. The CDR3 DNA reads TGTGCCAGCAGCCGCTACGGCGGGGAGCTGTTTTTT. The rearrangement links TRBV7-2 to TRBJ2-2; D gene unclear. CDR1 is SGHTA, CDR2 FQGNSA, per germline. Trimming stripped 5 bases from V and 7 bases from J, with 8 bases between. The length of the CDR3 is 12 residues. Using reference TRBV7-2 and TRBJ2-2 for the parts outside the CDR3, the full variable domain is GAGVSQSPSNKVTEKGKDVELRCDPISGHTALYWYRQSLGQGLEFLIYFQGNSAPDKSGLPSDRFSAERTGGSVSTLTIQRTQQEDSAVYLCASSRYGGELFFGEGSRLTVL.

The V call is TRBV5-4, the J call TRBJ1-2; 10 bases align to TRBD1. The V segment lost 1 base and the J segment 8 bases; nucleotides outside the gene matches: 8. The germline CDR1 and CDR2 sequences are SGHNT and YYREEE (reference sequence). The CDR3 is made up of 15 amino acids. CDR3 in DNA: TGTGCCAGCAGCTTGTGGGACAGGGGTAGGGGAGGCTACACCTTC. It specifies CASSLWDRGRGGYTF. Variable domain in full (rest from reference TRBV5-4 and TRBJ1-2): ETGVTQSPTHLIKTRGQQVTLRCSSQSGHNTVSWYQQALGQGPQFIFQYYREEENGRGNFPPRFSGLQFPNYSSELNVNALELDDSALYLCASSLWDRGRGGYTFGSGTRLTVV.

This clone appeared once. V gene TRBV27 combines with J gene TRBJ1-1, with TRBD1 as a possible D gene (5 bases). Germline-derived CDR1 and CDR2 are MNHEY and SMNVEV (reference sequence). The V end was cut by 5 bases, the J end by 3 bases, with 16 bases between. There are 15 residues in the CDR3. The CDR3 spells CASSLRTKLDTEAFF. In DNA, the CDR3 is TGTGCCAGCAGTCTGAGGACAAAACTGGACACTGAAGCTTTCTTT.

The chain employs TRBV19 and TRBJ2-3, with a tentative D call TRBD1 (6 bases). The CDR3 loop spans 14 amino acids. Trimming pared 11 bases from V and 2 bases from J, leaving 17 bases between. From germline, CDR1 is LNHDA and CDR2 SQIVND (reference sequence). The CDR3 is CASGDLGATDTQYF. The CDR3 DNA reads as TGTGCCTCTGGCGACCTGGGGGCCACAGATACGCAGTATTTT.

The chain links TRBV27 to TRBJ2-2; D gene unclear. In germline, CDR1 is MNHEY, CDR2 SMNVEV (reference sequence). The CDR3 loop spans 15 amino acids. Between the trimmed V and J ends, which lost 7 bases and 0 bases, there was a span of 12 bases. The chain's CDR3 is CASKKETANTGELFF. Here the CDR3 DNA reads TGTGCCAGCAAAAAGGAGACCGCGAACACCGGGGAGCTGTTTTTT.

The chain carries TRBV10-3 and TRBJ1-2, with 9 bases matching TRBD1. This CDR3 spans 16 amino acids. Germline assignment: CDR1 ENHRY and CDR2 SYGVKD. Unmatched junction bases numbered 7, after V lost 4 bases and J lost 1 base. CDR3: CAISASDRGLNYGYTF. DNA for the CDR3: TGTGCCATCAGTGCGTCGGACAGGGGACTTAACTATGGCTACACCTTC.

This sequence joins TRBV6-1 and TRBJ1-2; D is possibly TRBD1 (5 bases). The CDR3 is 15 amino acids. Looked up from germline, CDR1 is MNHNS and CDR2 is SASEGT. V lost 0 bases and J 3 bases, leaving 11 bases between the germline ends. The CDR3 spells CASSEANRGYYGYTF. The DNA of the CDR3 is TGTGCCAGCAGTGAAGCGAATCGGGGGTACTATGGCTACACCTTC.